This T cell receptor beta chain came from a study of blood T cell repertoires in COVID-19. On the study more broadly: T cells, B-cell-depleted T cells, or PBMCs provided the cDNA or gDNA that served as material.

The CDR3 is 18 residues long. Authors' analysis steps: Reference gene primer amplification gave estimated nucleated cell counts. Data came from immunoSEQ multiplex PCR; TCRdb stores just in-frame clones and leaves some out. The DNA gave D and trimming, while V, J and clone size come from that table. The data hold over 35,000 clones, with 87% observed a single time. The TCR originated in a man aged 40-49 years with COVID-19, enrolled during active disease. Material for sequencing was peripheral blood. The J gene is TRBJ2-3, the V gene TRBV21-1; the table assigns TRBD2, which was not confirmed against the DNA. TRBV21-1 is a pseudogene locus. For the CDR3, the DNA is TGTGCCAGCAGCAAAGTCGAAGTAGGGGGGGAGAGGGCAGATACGCAGTATTTT. Protein product: CASSKVEVGGERADTQYF.